The next 20 T cell receptor beta chains were all read from a single sample in a study of yellow fever vaccine responses in identical twins. TCRdb redid the calling of the RT-PCR reads with MiXCR, one entry per CDR3 protein. The sample has roughly 17,000 distinct CDR3 sequences, 55% to 65% seen once. Here the sequenced sample was T cells from blood (PBMCs), unsorted or a sorted subset (not recorded which), taken before or after yellow fever vaccination (not recorded which). The receptors derive from a woman under 30 who received the yellow fever vaccine.

The chain couples TRBV5-1 to TRBJ2-7, with TRBD2 identical over 15 bases. The junction had 17 bases not matched to a gene; V was cut back by 5 bases and J by 2 bases. CDR3 length: 20 residues. CDR1 SGHRS and CDR2 YFSETQ come from the germline V gene. The CDR3 reads CASSSSGTSGRTTLPYEQYF. The CDR3 DNA is TGCGCCAGCAGTTCATCCGGGACTAGCGGGAGGACCACCCTCCCCTACGAGCAGTACTTC.

The CDR3 DNA follows: TGTGCTAGTGGTTTGTTCCCGGGAGAGCCCCAGCATTTT. Its protein product is CASGLFPGEPQHF. V is TRBV12-5 and J is TRBJ1-5; unclear D gene. This CDR3 is 13 amino acids long. Trimming stripped 2 bases from V and 8 bases from J, with 10 bases between. CDR1 and CDR2 from the germline V gene are LGHNT and FRNRAP.

The rearrangement joins TRBV12-3 or TRBV12-4 to TRBJ1-2; D perhaps matches TRBD1 (5 bases). Trimming took off 5 bases at V and 7 bases at J, with 14 bases between the two ends. The CDR3 runs 13 residues. The CDR3 DNA is TGTGCCAGCAGTCCGGGACTAAGGGGTGGCTACACCTTC. Residues: CASSPGLRGGYTF.

V usage is TRBV25-1 and J usage is TRBJ2-1; 12 bases map to TRBD2. Trimming took 8 bases from V and 3 from J; bases not matched to a gene: 5. The CDR3 covers 15 residues. Germline V gives CDR1 MGHDK, CDR2 SYGVNS. Here the CDR3 DNA reads TGTGCCAGCCGGACTAGCGGGATTTTCTACAATGAGCAGTTCTTC. Encoded protein: CASRTSGIFYNEQFF.

The chain carries TRBV3-1 and TRBJ2-3; D remains ambiguous. This CDR3 is 12 amino acids long. Trimming cost V 3 bases and J 3 bases, with 4 bases left between them. The V gene's germline CDR1 is LGHDT and CDR2 YNNKEL (reference sequence). This chain's CDR3 is CASSHRTDTQYF. CDR3 bases: TGTGCCAGCAGCCATAGGACAGATACGCAGTATTTT.

The rearrangement joins TRBV4-1 to TRBJ2-1; 10 positions agree with TRBD1. The CDR3 consists of 15 residues. The germline V gene has CDR1 MGHRA and CDR2 YSYEKL. V was clipped by 0 bases and J by 8 bases; unmatched bases: 4. The CDR3 nucleotides are TGCGCCAGCAGCCAAGAGGGGACAGGGGTGGATGAGCAGTTCTTC. It yields the protein CASSQEGTGVDEQFF.

The rearrangement uses TRBV18 and TRBJ2-1, with D perhaps matching TRBD1 or TRBD2 (5 bases each). This CDR3 region has 16 residues. V was shortened by 5 bases and J by 9 bases, with 23 bases between the two germline ends. Germline assignment: CDR1 KGHSH and CDR2 LQKENI. CDR3 in DNA: TGTGCCAGCTCAAGGACCCCTCGTTCGGGGCACTCTGAGCAGTTCTTC. This gives the protein CASSRTPRSGHSEQFF.

The V gene is TRBV6-4, the J gene TRBJ2-3; TRBD1 agrees at 7 bases. The CDR3 spans 13 residues. Germline-derived CDR1 and CDR2 are MRHNA and SNTAGT. Trimming at V came to 4 bases and at J to 6 bases, leaving 4 bases not matched to a gene. DNA of the CDR3: TGTGCCAGCAGTGGGGACAGTGCGGATACGCAGTATTTT. Protein: CASSGDSADTQYF.

The V and J genes are TRBV12-3 or TRBV12-4 and TRBJ1-1; 10 bases align to TRBD1. The V gene end was trimmed by 6 bases and the J gene end by 4 bases; junction bases not matched to a gene: 5. This CDR3 is built from 14 residues. CDR3 residues: CASSRRTGGTEAFF. In nucleotides, the CDR3 is TGTGCCAGCAGCCGACGGACAGGGGGCACTGAAGCTTTCTTT.

The genes are TRBV2 and TRBJ2-7; possible D gene TRBD2, 5 bases. Germline-derived CDR1 and CDR2 are SNHLY and FYNNEI. Between the trimmed V and J ends, which lost 2 bases and 0 bases, there was a span of 11 bases. CDR3 length equals 15 residues. CDR3 coding DNA: TGTGCCAGCAGTGAATGGCCTAGCCCCTCCTACGAGCAGTACTTC. Translating gives CASSEWPSPSYEQYF.

V usage is TRBV20-1 and J usage is TRBJ2-7, with a weak D call TRBD2 (5 bases). Germline values: CDR1 DFQATT, CDR2 SNEGSKA (reference sequence). The V end lost 2 bases, the J end lost 5 bases, and 10 bases lay between the germline ends. There are 12 residues in the CDR3. CDR3 nucleotide sequence: TGCAGTGCTAGAACCGGGGATCACGAGCAGTACGTC. Translated: CSARTGDHEQYV.

The chain combines TRBV28 with TRBJ2-1, with D possibly TRBD2 on 7 matching bases. V shed 6 bases and J shed 0 bases, with 18 bases lying between them. Germline lookup yields CDR1 MDHEN and CDR2 SYDVKM. The CDR3 sequence is 17 residues long. The CDR3 sequence: CASRPGGPLSSYNEQFF. The DNA of the CDR3 is TGTGCCAGCAGACCGGGGGGCCCACTCAGCTCCTACAATGAGCAGTTCTTC. Full variable domain (missing parts from reference TRBV28 and TRBJ2-1): DVKVTQSSRYLVKRTGEKVFLECVQDMDHENMFWYRQDPGLGLRLIYFSYDVKMKEKGDIPEGYSVSREKKERFSLILESASTNQTSMYLCASRPGGPLSSYNEQFFGPGTRLTVL.

The chain carries TRBV5-1 and TRBJ2-7, with 10 positions matching TRBD2. Trimming cost V 0 bases and J 2 bases; bases outside gene matches: 8. This CDR3 is 17 amino acids long. Germline V lookup: CDR1 SGHRS, CDR2 YFSETQ. The CDR3 sequence is CASSLGLSGRLPYEQYF. CDR3 nucleotide sequence: TGCGCCAGCAGCTTGGGCCTTAGCGGGAGGCTGCCCTACGAGCAGTACTTC.

The V and J genes are TRBV20-1 and TRBJ1-2; D remains unclear. Trimming took off 4 bases at V and 5 bases at J, with 2 bases between the two ends. The germline gives CDR1 DFQATT, CDR2 SNEGSKA (reference sequence). The CDR3 totals 9 residues. The CDR3 spells CSAIYGYTF. For the CDR3, the DNA is TGCAGTGCTATTTATGGCTACACCTTC.

This chain uses TRBV14 with TRBJ1-1; D gene unclear. Per germline, CDR1 SGHDN and CDR2 FVKESK. This CDR3 has 13 amino acids. With 4 bases removed from V and 6 bases from J, the gap between germline ends came to 12 bases. This chain's CDR3 is CASSLPTDPEAFF. Here the CDR3 DNA reads TGTGCCAGCAGCCTCCCCACGGACCCTGAAGCTTTCTTT.

This clonotype was picked up a small number of times. V is TRBV7-6 and J is TRBJ2-3; no definite D call. Germline assignment: CDR1 SGHVS and CDR2 FNYEAQ. The V end was cut by 4 bases, the J end by 2 bases, with 4 bases between. The CDR3 runs to 12 residues. In nucleotides, the CDR3 is TGTGCCAGCAGCTCCTACACAGATACGCAGTATTTT. It translates to CASSSYTDTQYF.

The chain couples TRBV29-1 to TRBJ1-2, with 7 bases fitting TRBD1. The CDR3 has 13 residues. The V gene end was trimmed by 1 base and the J gene end by 7 bases; junction bases not matched to a gene: 6. The germline CDR1 and CDR2 sequences are SQVTM and ANQGSEA. The CDR3 is CSVEGQGVSGYTF. DNA for the CDR3: TGCAGCGTTGAAGGGCAGGGGGTTAGTGGCTACACCTTC.

The chain has TRBV12-3 or TRBV12-4 and TRBJ1-1; 8 bases line up with TRBD1. This CDR3 has 17 residues. V lost 3 bases and J lost 3; bases outside the gene matches: 12. The CDR3 sequence: CASSFPRTGFYHTEAFF. In nucleotides, the CDR3 is TGTGCCAGCAGTTTCCCCCGGACAGGGTTTTACCACACTGAAGCTTTCTTT.

The J gene is TRBJ2-3, the V gene TRBV3-1; 11 bases align to TRBD2. V was clipped by 2 bases and J by 0 bases; unmatched bases: 7. Germline V CDR1 and CDR2: LGHDT, YNNKEL (reference sequence). The CDR3 contains 18 residues. The CDR3 nucleotides read TGTGCCAGCAGCCAATTAGCGGGGGGGCCTCACAGCACAGATACGCAGTATTTT. It yields the protein CASSQLAGGPHSTDTQYF.

This chain joins TRBV3-1 and TRBJ2-6, with a possible D match to TRBD2 (5 bases). The CDR3 contains 16 residues. Germline lookup yields CDR1 LGHDT and CDR2 YNNKEL (reference sequence). Trimming left V 5 bases short and J 0 bases short, with 11 bases between. Here the CDR3 reads CASSSGLFSGANVLTF. CDR3 nucleotides: TGTGCCAGCAGCTCCGGACTCTTCTCTGGGGCCAACGTCCTGACTTTC.